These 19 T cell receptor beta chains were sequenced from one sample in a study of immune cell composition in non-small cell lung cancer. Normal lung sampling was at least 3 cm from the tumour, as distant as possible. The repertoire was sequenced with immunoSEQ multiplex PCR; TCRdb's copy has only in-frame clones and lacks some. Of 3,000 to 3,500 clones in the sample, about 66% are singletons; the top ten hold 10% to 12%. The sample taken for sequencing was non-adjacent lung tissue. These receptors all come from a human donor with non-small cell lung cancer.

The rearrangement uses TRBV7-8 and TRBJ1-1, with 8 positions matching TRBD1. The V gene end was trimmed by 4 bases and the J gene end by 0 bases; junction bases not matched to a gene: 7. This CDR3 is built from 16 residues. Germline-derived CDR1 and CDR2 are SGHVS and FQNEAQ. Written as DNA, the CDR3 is TGTGCCAGCAGCTGGCGCAGGGGGCCTCTGAACACTGAAGCTTTCTTT. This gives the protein CASSWRRGPLNTEAFF.

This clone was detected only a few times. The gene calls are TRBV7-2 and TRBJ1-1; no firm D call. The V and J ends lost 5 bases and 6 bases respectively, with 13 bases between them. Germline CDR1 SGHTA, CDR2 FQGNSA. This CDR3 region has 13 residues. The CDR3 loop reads CASSEPGWAEAFF. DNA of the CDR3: TGTGCCAGCAGCGAGCCGGGATGGGCTGAAGCTTTCTTT.

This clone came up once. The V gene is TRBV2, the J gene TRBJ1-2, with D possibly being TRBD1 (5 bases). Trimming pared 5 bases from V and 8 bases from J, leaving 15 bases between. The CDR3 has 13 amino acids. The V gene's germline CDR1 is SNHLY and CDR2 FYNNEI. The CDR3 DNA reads TGTGCCAGCAGTTCCCAGGGATCAAGAGGCTACACCTTC. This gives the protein CASSSQGSRGYTF.

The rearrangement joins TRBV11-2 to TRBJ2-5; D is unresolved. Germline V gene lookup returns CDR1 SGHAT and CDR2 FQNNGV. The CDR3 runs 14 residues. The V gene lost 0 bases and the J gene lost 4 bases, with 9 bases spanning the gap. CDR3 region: CASSLDRFLETQYF. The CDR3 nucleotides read TGTGCCAGCAGCTTAGACAGGTTTTTAGAGACCCAGTACTTC.

The DNA for the CDR3 is TGTGCCAGCGCCCATCGGGTCGGGGACAATGAGCAGTTCTTC. Its translation is CASAHRVGDNEQFF. The chain recombines TRBV19 with TRBJ2-1, with D possibly being TRBD2 (5 bases). Germline V gene lookup returns CDR1 LNHDA and CDR2 SQIVND (reference sequence). The CDR3 length is 14 residues. The V gene lost 9 bases and the J gene lost 5 bases, with 17 bases spanning the gap.

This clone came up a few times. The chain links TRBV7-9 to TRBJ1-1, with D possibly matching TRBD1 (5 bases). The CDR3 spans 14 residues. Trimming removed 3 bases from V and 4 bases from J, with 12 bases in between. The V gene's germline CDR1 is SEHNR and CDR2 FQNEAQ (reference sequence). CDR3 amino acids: CASSFPQEGTEAFF. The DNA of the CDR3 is TGTGCCAGCAGCTTCCCACAGGAGGGCACTGAAGCTTTCTTT.

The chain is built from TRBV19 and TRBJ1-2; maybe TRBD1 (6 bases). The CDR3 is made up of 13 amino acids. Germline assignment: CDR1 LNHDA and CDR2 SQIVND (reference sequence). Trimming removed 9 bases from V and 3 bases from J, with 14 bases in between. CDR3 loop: CASAQGIYYGYTF. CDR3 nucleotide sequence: TGTGCCAGCGCGCAGGGGATATACTATGGCTACACCTTC.

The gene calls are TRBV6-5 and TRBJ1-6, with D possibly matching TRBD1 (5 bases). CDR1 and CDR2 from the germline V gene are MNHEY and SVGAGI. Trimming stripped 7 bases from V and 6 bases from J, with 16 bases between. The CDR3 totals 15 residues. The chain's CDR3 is CASNPAGSGNSPLHF. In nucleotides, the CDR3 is TGTGCCAGCAATCCCGCAGGGTCGGGTAATTCACCCCTCCACTTT.

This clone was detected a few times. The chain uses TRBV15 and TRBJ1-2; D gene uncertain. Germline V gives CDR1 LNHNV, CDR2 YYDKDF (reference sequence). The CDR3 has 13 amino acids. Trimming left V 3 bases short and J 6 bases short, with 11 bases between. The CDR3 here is CATSRARGNGYTF. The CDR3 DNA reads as TGTGCCACCAGCAGGGCACGGGGAAATGGCTACACCTTC.

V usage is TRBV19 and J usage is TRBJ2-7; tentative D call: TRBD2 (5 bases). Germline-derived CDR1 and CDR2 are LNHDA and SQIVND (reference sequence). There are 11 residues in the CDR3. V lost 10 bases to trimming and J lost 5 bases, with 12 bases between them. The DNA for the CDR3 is TGTGCCACTGGACGGGGTAACGAGCAGTACTTC. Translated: CATGRGNEQYF. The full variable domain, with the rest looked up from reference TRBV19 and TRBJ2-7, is DGGITQSPKYLFRKEGQNVTLSCEQNLNHDAMYWYRQDPGQGLRLIYYSQIVNDFQKGDIAEGYSVSREKKESFPLTVTSAQKNPTAFYLCATGRGNEQYFGPGTRLTVT.

The CDR3 DNA is TGTGCCAGTAGTTCCTCGGGACAGAACCCTGGCTACACCTTC. Translation: CASSSSGQNPGYTF. The chain employs TRBV19 and TRBJ1-2, with 7 bases that match TRBD1. J was trimmed by 7 bases and V by 5 bases; bases with no gene match: 10. This CDR3 has 14 amino acids. Germline CDR1 is LNHDA and CDR2 is SQIVND (reference sequence).

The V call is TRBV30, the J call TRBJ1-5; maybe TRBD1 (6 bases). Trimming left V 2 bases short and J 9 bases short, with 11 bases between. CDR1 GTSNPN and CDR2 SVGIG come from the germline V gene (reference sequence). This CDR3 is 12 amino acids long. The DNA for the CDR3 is TGTGCCTGGAGTCGACAGGTTGGGCCCCAGCATTTT. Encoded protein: CAWSRQVGPQHF.

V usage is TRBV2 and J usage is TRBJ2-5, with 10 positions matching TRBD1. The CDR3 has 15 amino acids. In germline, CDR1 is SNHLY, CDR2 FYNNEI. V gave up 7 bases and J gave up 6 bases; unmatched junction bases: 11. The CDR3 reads CASTGQGVFSQTQYF. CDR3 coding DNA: TGTGCCAGCACTGGACAGGGGGTATTCTCGCAGACCCAGTACTTC. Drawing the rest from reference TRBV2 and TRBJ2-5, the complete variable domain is EPEVTQTPSHQVTQMGQEVILRCVPISNHLYFYWYRQILGQKVEFLVSFYNNEISEKSEIFDDQFSVERPDGSNFTLKIRSTKLEDSAMYFCASTGQGVFSQTQYFGPGTRLLVL.

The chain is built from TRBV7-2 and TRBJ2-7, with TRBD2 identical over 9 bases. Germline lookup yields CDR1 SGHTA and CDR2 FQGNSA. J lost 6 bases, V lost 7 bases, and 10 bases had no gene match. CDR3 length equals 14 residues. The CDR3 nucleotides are TGTGCCAGCAACAACGGACTAGCGAACGGCGAGCAGTACTTC. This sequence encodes CASNNGLANGEQYF.

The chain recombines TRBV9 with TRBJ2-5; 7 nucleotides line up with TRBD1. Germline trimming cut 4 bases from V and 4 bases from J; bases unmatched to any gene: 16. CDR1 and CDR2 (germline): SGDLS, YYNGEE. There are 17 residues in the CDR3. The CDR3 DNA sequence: TGTGCCAGCAGCTCGCGGACAGGCAGCAACCAGGGAGAGACCCAGTACTTC. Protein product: CASSSRTGSNQGETQYF. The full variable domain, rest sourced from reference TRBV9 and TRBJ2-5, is DSGVTQTPKHLITATGQRVTLRCSPRSGDLSVYWYQQSLDQGLQFLIQYYNGEERAKGNILERFSAQQFPDLHSELNLSSLELGDSALYFCASSSRTGSNQGETQYFGPGTRLLVL.

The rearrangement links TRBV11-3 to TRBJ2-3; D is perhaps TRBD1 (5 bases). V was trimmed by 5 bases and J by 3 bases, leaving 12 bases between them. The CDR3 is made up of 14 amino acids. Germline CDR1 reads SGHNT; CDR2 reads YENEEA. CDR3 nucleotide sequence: TGTGCCAGCAGCCCCCAGGGTACAACAGATACGCAGTATTTT. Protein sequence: CASSPQGTTDTQYF.

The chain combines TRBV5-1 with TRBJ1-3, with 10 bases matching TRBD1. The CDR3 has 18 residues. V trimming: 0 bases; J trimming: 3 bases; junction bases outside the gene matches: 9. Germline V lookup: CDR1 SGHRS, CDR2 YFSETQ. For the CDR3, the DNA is TGCGCCAGCAGCTTGGCCTTCCCCGGGACAGGGGATGGAAACACCATATATTTT. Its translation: CASSLAFPGTGDGNTIYF.

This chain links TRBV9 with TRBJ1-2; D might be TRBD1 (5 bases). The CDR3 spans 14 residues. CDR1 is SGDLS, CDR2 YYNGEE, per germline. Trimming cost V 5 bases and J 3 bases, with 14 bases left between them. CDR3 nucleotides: TGTGCCAGCAGTGTCTCGGGGGGGGACTATGGCTACACCTTC. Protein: CASSVSGGDYGYTF.

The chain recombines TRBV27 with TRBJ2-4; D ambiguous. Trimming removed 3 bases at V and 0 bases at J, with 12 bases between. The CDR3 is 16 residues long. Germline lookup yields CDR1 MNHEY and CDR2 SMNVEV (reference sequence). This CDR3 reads CASSLVPPRAKNIQYF. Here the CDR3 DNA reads TGTGCCAGCAGTTTGGTGCCTCCGAGAGCCAAAAACATTCAGTACTTC.